The clone carrying this T cell receptor (beta chain) appeared a single time. The CDR3 runs 12 residues. Trimming pared 5 bases from V and 9 bases from J, leaving 14 bases between. Germline CDR1 is GTSNPN and CDR2 is SVGIG (reference sequence). The data were produced by immunoSEQ multiplex PCR, yet TCRdb's version contains in-frame clones alone and is incomplete. Here the sample spans about 74,000 clones, approximately 95% being singletons. This record comes from a study of technical replicates of blood from a few donors. The sequenced material came from T cells isolated from PBMCs. This chain links TRBV30 with TRBJ2-1, with D unresolved. The receptor's source is a human donor in good health. This chain's CDR3 is CAWGPKLAEQFF. In nucleotides, the CDR3 is TGTGCCTGGGGGCCTAAACTGGCTGAGCAGTTCTTC. Using reference TRBV30 and TRBJ2-1 for the parts outside the CDR3, the full variable domain is SQTIHQWPATLVQPVGSPLSLECTVEGTSNPNLYWYRQAAGRGLQLLFYSVGIGQISSEVPQNLSASRPQDRQFILSSKKLLLSDSGFYLCAWGPKLAEQFFGPGTRLTVL.